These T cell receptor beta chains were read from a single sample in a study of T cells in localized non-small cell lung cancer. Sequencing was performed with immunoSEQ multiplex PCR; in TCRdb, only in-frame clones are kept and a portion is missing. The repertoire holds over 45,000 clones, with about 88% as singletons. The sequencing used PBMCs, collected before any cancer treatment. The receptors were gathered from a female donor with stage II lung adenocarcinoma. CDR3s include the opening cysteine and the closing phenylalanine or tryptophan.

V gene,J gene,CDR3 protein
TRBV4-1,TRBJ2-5,CASSQATRAGETQYF
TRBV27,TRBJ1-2,CASSPSFSRPTLYGYTF
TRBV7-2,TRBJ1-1,CASSSIGGGGPFF
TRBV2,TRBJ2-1,CASSPSGGANEQFF
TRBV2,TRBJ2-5,CATREGPLQETQYF
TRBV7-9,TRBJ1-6,CASSPPGGDSPLHF
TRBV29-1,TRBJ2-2,CSVLTGNTGELFF
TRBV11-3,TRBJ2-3,CASSRGRSATDTQYF